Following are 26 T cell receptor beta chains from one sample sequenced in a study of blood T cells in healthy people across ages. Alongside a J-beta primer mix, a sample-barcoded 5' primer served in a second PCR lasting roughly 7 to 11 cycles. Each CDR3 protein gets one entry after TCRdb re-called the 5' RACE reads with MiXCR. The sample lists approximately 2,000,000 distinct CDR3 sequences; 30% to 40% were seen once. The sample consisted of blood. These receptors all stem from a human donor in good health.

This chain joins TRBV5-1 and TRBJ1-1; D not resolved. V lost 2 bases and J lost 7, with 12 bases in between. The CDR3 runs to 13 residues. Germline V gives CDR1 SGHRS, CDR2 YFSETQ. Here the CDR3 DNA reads TGCGCCAGCAGCTTAAATAGGGATCGTGAAGCTTTCTTT. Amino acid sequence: CASSLNRDREAFF.

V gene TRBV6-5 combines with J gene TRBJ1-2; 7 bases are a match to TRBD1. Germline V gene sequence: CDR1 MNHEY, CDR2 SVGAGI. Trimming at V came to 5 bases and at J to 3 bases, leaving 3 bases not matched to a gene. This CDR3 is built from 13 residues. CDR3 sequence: CASSTTGYYGYTF. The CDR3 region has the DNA TGTGCCAGCAGTACGACAGGGTACTATGGCTACACCTTC.

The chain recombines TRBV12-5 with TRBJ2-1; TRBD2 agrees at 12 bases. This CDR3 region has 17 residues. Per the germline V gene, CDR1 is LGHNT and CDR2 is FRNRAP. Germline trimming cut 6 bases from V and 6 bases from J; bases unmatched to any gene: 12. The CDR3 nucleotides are TGTGCTAGTGGCGACCCGACTAGCGGGGGATGGACCAATGAGCAGTTCTTC. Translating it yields CASGDPTSGGWTNEQFF.

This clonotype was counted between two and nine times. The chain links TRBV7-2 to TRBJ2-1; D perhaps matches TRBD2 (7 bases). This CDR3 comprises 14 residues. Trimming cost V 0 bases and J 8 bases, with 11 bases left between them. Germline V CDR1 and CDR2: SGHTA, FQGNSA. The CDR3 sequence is CASSLAGGRYEQFF. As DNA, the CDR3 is TGTGCCAGCAGCTTAGCGGGGGGGCGTTATGAGCAGTTCTTC.

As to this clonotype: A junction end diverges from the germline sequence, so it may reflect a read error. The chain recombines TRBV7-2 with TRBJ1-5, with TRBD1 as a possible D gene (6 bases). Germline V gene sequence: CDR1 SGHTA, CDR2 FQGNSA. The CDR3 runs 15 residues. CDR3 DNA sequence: TGTGCCAGCAACTTAGACGGGGGCTACAATCAGCCCCAGCATTTT. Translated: CASNLDGGYNQPQHF. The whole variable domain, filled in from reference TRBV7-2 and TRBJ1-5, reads GAGVSQSPSNKVTEKGKDVELRCDPISGHTALYWYRQSLGQGLEFLIYFQGNSAPDKSGLPSDRFSAERTGGSVSTLTIQRTQQEDSAVYLCASNLDGGYNQPQHFGDGTRLSIL.

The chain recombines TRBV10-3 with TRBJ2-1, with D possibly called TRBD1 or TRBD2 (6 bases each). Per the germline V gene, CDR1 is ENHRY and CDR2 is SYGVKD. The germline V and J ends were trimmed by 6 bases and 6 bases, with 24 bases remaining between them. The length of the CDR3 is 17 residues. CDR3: CAISQILGGSLGNEQFF. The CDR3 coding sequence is TGTGCCATCAGCCAAATTTTAGGGGGGAGTTTGGGCAATGAGCAGTTCTTC.

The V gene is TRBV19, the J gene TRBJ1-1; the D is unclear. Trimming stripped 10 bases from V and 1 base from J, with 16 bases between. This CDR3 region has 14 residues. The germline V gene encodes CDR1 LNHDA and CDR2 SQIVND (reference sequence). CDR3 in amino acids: CATKDFIKNTEAFF. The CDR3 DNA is TGTGCCACCAAGGATTTTATTAAGAACACTGAAGCTTTCTTT.

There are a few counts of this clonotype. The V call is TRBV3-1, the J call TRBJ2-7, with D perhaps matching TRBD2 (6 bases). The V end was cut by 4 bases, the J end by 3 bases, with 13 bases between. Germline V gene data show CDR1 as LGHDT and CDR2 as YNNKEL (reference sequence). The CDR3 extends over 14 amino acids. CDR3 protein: CASSPVVGGYEQYF. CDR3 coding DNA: TGTGCCAGCAGCCCCGTTGTGGGGGGCTACGAGCAGTACTTC.

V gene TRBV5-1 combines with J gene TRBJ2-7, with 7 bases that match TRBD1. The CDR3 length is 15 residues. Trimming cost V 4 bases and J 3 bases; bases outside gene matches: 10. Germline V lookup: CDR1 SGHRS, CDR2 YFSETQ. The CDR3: CASSIAGTANYEQYF. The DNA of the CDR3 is TGCGCCAGCAGCATCGCCGGGACAGCGAACTACGAGCAGTACTTC.

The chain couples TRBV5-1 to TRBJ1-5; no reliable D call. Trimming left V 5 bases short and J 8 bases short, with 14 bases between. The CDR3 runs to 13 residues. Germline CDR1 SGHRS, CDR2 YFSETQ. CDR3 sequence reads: CASSEGSREPQHF. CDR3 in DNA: TGCGCCAGCAGTGAAGGATCTAGGGAGCCCCAGCATTTT.

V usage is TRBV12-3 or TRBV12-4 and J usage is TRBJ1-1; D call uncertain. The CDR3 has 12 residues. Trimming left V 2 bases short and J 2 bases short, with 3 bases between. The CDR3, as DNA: TGTGCCAGCAGTTTACACAACACTGAAGCTTTCTTT. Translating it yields CASSLHNTEAFF.

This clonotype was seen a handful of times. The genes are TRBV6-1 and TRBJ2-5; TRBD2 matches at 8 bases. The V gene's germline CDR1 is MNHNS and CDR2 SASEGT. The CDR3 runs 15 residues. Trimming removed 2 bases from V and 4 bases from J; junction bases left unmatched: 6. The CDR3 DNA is TGTGCCAGCAGTGAACCTCCCGCGGGAGGAGAGACCCAGTACTTC. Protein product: CASSEPPAGGETQYF.

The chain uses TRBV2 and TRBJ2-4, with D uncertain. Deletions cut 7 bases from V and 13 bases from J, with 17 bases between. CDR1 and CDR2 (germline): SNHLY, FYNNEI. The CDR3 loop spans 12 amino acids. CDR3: CASISELGEQYF. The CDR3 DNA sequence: TGTGCCAGCATAAGCGAGCTAGGAGAGCAGTACTTC.

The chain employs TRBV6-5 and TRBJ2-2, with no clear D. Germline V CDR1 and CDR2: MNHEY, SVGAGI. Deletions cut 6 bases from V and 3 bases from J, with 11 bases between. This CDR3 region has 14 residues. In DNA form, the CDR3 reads TGTGCCAGCAGGCGCCGGTTTGACACCGGGGAGCTGTTTTTT. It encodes CASRRRFDTGELFF.

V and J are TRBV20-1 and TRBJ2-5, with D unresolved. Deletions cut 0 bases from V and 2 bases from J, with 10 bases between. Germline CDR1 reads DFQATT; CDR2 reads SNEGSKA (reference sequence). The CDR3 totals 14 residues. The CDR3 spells CSARDGTEQETQYF. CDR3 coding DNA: TGCAGTGCTAGAGATGGCACCGAGCAAGAGACCCAGTACTTC.

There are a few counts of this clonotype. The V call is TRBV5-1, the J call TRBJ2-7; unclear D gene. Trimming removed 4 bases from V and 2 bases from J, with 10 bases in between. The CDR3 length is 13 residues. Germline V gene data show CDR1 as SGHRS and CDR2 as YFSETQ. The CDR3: CASSLQAPYEQYF. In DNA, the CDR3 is TGCGCCAGCAGCCTCCAGGCCCCCTACGAGCAGTACTTC.

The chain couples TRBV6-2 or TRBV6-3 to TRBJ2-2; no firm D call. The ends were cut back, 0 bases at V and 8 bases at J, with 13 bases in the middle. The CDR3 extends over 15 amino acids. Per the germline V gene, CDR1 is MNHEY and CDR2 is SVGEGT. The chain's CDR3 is CASSYSATTSGELFF. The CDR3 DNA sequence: TGTGCCAGCAGTTACTCGGCTACAACATCAGGGGAGCTGTTTTTT.

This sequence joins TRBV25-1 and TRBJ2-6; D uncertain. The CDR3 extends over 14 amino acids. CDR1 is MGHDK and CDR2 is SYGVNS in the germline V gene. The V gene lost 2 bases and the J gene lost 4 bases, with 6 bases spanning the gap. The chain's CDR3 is CASSETTGANVLTF. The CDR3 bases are TGTGCCAGCAGTGAAACAACCGGGGCCAACGTCCTGACTTTC.

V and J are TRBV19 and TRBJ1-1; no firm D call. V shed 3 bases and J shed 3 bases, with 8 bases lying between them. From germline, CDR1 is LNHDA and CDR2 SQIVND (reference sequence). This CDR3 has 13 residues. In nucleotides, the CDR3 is TGTGCCAGTAGTATTTCTCGGGACACTGAAGCTTTCTTT. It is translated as CASSISRDTEAFF.

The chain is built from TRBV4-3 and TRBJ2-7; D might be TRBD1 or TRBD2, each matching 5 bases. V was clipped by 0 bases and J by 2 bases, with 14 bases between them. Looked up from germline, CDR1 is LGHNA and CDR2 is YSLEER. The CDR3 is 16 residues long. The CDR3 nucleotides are TGCGCCAGCAGCCAAGATACGGCCCCGGGGCCCTACGAGCAGTACTTC. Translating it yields CASSQDTAPGPYEQYF.

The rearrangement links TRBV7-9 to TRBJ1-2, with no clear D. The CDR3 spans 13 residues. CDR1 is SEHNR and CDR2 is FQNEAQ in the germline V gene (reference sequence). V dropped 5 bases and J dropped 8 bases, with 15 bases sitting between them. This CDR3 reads CASSRDLYLGYTF. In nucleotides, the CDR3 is TGTGCCAGCAGCAGAGACCTCTATCTGGGCTACACCTTC.

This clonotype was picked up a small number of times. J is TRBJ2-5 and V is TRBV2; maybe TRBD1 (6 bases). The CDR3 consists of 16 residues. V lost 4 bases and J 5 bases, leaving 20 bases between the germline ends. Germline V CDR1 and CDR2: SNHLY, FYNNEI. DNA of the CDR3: TGTGCCAGCAGTGTAAACAGGGTAGGAAGTGCGGAGACCCAGTACTTC. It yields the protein CASSVNRVGSAETQYF.

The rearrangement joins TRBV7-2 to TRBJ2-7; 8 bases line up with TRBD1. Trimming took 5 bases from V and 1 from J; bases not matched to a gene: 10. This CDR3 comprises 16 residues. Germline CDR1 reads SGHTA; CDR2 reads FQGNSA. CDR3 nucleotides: TGTGCCAGCAGCCCTACTCCGGGACAGGTATCCTACGAGCAGTACTTC. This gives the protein CASSPTPGQVSYEQYF.

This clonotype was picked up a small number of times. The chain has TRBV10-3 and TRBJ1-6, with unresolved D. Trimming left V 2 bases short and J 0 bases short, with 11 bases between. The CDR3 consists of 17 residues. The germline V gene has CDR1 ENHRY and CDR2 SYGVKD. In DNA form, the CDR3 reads TGTGCCATCAGTGAGGTACAGCCCAGCTCCTATAATTCACCCCTCCACTTT. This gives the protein CAISEVQPSSYNSPLHF.

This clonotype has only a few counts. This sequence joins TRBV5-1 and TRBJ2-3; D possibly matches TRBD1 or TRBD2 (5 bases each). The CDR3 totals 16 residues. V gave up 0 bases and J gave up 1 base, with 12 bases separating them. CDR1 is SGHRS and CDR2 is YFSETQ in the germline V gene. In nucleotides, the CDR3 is TGCGCCAGCAGCTTGGTGGGGGTCCAACGCACAGATACGCAGTATTTT. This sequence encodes CASSLVGVQRTDTQYF.

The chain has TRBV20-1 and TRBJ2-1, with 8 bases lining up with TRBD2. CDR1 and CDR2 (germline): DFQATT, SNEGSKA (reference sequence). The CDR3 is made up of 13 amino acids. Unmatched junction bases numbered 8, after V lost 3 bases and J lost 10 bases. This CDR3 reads CSASGGAFYEQFF. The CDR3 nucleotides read TGCAGTGCTAGCGGGGGGGCTTTCTACGAGCAGTTCTTC.